This TCR beta chain stems from a study of blood T cell repertoires in COVID-19. Produced via immunoSEQ multiplex PCR; TCRdb's table is partial and in-frame only. This table holds 150,000 or so clones, 60% to 80% found once. Cohort 3 donors counted as recovered after two negative PCRs, clearance, or resolved symptoms. The CDR3 sequence is 12 residues long. V lost 2 bases, J lost 7 bases, and 5 bases lay in between. The germline CDR1 and CDR2 sequences are MNHNS and SASEGT. This sequence was found in a woman in her 50s who had recovered from COVID-19. The chain has TRBV6-1 and TRBJ2-2; D is undetermined. Specimen: PBMCs or T cells enriched from blood (not recorded which). The CDR3 DNA sequence: TGTGCCAGCAGTGAAAGAGGCGGGGAGCTGTTTTTT. Its translation: CASSERGGELFF.